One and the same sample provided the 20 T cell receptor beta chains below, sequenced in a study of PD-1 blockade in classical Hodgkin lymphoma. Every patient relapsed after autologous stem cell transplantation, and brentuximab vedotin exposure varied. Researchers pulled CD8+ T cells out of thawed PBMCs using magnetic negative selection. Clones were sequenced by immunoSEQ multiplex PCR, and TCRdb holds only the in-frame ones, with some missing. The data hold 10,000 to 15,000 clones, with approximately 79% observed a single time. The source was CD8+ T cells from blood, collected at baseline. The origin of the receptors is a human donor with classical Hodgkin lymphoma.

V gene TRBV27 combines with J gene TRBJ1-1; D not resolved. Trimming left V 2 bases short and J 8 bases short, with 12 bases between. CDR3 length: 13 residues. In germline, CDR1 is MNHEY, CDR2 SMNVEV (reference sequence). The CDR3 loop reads CASSLNPGYEAFF. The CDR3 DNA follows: TGTGCCAGCAGTTTAAACCCGGGATACGAAGCTTTCTTT.

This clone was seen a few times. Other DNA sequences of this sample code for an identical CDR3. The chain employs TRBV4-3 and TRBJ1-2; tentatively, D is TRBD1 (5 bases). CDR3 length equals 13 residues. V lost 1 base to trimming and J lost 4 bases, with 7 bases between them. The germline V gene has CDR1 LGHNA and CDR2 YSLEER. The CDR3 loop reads CASSQGGGYGYTF. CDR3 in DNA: TGCGCCAGCAGCCAAGGGGGCGGCTATGGCTACACCTTC.

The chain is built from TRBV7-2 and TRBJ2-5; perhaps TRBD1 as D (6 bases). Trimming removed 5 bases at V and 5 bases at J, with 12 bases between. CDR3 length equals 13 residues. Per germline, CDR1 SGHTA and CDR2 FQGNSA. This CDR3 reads CASSRSQGETQYF. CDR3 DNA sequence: TGTGCCAGCAGCCGATCCCAGGGGGAGACCCAGTACTTC.

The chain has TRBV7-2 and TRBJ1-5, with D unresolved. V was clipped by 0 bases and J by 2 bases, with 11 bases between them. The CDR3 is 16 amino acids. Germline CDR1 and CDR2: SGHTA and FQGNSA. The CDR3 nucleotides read TGTGCCAGCAGCTTAGCGCCCACTCGGGGCAATCAGCCCCAGCATTTT. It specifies CASSLAPTRGNQPQHF.

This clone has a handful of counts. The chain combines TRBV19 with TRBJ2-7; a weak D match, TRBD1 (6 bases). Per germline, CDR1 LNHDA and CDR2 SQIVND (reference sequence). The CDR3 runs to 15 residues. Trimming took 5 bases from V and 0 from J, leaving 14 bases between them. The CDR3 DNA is TGTGCCAGTAGTGAACGGGACACTAGCTCCTACGAGCAGTACTTC. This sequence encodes CASSERDTSSYEQYF.

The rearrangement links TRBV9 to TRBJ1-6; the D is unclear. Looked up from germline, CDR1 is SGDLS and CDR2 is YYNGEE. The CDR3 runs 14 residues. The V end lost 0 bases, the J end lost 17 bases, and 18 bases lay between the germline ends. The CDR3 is CASSVDIITDIVHF. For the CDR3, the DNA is TGTGCCAGCAGCGTAGACATTATAACAGATATTGTCCACTTT.

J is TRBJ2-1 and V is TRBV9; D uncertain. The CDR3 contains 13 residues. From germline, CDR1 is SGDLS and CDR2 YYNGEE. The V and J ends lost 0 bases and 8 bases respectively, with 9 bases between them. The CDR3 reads CASSVVTSYEQFF. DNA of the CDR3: TGTGCCAGCAGCGTAGTGACGAGCTATGAGCAGTTCTTC.

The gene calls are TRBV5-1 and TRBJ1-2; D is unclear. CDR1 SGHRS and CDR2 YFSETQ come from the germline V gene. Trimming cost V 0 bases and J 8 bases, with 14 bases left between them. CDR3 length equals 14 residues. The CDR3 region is CASSLAGQAGGYTF. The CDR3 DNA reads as TGCGCCAGCAGCTTGGCGGGCCAGGCAGGAGGCTACACCTTC. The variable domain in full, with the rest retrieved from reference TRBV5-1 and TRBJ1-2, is KAGVTQTPRYLIKTRGQQVTLSCSPISGHRSVSWYQQTPGQGLQFLFEYFSETQRNKGNFPGRFSGRQFSNSRSEMNVSTLELGDSALYLCASSLAGQAGGYTFGSGTRLTVV.

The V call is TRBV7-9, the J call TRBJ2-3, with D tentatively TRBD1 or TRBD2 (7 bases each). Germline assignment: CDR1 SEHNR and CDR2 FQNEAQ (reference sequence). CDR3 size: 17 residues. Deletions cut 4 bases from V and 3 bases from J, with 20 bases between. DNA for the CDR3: TGTGCCAGCAGCTCAGGACCAGGGGGGGCGTTAACAGATACGCAGTATTTT. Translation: CASSSGPGGALTDTQYF.

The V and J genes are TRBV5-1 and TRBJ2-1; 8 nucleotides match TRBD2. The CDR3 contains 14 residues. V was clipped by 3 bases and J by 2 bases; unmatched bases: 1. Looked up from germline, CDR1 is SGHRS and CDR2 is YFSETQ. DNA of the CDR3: TGCGCCAGCAGCTCCGGGGGGGCCTACAATGAGCAGTTCTTC. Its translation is CASSSGGAYNEQFF.

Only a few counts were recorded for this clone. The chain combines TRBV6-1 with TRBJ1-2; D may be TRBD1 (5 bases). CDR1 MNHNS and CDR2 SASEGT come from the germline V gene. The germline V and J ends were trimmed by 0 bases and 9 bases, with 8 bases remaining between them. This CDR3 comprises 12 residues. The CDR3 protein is CASSEAGGSYTF. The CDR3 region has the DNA TGTGCCAGCAGTGAAGCGGGGGGGAGCTACACCTTC.

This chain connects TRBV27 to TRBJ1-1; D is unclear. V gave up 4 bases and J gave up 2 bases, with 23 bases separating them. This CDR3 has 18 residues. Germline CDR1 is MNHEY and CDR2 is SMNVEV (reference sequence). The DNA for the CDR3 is TGTGCCAGCAGTTCCCGAATTCGATTTACAGCCGACAACACTGAAGCTTTCTTT. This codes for CASSSRIRFTADNTEAFF.

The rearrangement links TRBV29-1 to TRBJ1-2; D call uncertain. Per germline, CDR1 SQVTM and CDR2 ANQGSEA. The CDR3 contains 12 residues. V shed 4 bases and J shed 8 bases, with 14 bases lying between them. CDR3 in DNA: TGCAGCGTTGTCCTGTCCTTGCGGGGCTACACCTTC. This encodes CSVVLSLRGYTF.

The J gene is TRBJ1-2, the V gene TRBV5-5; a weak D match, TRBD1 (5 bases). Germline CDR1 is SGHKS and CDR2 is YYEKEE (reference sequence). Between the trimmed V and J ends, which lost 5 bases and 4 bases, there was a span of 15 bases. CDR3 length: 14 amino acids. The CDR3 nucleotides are TGTGCCAGCAGGTTACAGGCCGCAAGCTATGGCTACACCTTC. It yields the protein CASRLQAASYGYTF.

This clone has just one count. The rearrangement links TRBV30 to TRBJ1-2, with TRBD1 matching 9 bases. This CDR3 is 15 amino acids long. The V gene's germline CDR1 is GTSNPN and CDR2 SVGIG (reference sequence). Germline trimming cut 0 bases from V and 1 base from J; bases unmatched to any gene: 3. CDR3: CAWSVKTGGNYGYTF. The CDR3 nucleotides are TGTGCCTGGAGTGTGAAGACAGGGGGTAACTATGGCTACACCTTC. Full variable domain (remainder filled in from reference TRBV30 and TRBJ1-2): SQTIHQWPATLVQPVGSPLSLECTVEGTSNPNLYWYRQAAGRGLQLLFYSVGIGQISSEVPQNLSASRPQDRQFILSSKKLLLSDSGFYLCAWSVKTGGNYGYTFGSGTRLTVV.

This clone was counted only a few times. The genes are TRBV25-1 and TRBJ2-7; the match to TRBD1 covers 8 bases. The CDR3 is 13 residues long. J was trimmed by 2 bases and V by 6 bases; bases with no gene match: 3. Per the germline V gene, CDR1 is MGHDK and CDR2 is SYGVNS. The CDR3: CASRGTGTYEQYF. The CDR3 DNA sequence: TGTGCCAGCAGGGGGACAGGCACCTACGAGCAGTACTTC.

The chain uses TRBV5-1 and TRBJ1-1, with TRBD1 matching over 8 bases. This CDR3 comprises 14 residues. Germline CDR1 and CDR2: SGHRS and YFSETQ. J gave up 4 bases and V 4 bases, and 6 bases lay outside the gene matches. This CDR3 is CASSMDRVGTEAFF. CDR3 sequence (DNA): TGCGCCAGCAGCATGGACAGGGTTGGCACTGAAGCTTTCTTT.

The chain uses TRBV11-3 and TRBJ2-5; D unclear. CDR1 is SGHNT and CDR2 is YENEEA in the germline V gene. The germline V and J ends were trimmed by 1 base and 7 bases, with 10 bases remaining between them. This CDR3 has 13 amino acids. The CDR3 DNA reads TGTGCCAGCAGCTTAGGACCGGATCCGACCCAGTACTTC. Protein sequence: CASSLGPDPTQYF. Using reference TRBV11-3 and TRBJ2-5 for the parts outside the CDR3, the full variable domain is EAGVVQSPRYKIIEKKQPVAFWCNPISGHNTLYWYLQNLGQGPELLIRYENEEAVDDSQLPKDRFSAERLKGVDSTLKIQPAELGDSAVYLCASSLGPDPTQYFGPGTRLLVL.

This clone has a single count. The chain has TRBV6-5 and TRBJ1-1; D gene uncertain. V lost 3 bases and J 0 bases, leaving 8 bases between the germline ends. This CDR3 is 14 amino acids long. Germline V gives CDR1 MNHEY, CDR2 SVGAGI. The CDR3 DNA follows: TGTGCCAGCAGTTATCACCGGATGAACACTGAAGCTTTCTTT. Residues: CASSYHRMNTEAFF.

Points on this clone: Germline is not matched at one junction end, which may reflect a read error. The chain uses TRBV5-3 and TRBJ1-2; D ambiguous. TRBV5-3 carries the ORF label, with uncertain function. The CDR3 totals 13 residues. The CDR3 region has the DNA TGTGCCAGCAGCTATGGCAGCTTCTATGGCTACACCTTC. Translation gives CASSYGSFYGYTF.